A selection of T cell receptor beta chains follows, all from one sample in a study of blood T cell repertoires in COVID-19. Generated by immunoSEQ multiplex PCR, the TCRdb table keeps only in-frame clones and is missing some. The sample holds 150,000 to 200,000 clones; 76% are singletons and the top ten take 17%. Sequencing was performed on PBMCs or T cells enriched from blood (not recorded which). The receptors were gathered from a woman in her forties or fifties with acute COVID-19. The CDR3 runs from the conserved cysteine through the conserved F or W. Clone sizes are given selectively: once, few, many, or a class where the clone is expanded.

TRBV10-3,-,CAISGDARDKNIQYF
TRBV5-4,-,CASSQDMAAGNTIYF
TRBV4-1,-,CASSQDRDWGSGNEQFF
TRBV24-1,-,CATSGWTGEGTEAFF
TRBV21-1,-,CASSKCRRGAGELFF
TRBV27,few,CACGVSYNSPLHF
TRBV7-9,-,CASSSSMSTEAFF
TRBV19,once,CASSYSPSLGGGYNEQFF
TRBV28,-,CASSRGEGTLSYGYTF
TRBV6-5,-,CASSYENYGYTF
TRBV28,-,CASSPRGNANTGELFF
TRBV11-2,-,CASSLGGVAQETQYF
TRBV21-1,once,CASSALGQGELNSPLHF
TRBV4-1,-,CASSQDRGAGVFQYF
TRBV28,once,CASSSTGTRFSGANVLTF
TRBV6-5,-,CASRDRPFSGNTIYF
TRBV7-6,-,CASRTGTGNEKLFF
TRBV14,-,CASSEKKGVAGQETQYF
TRBV27,-,CATGSGLAGGLTGELFF
TRBV30,-,CAWSTGLSGNTIYF
TRBV28,few,CASSLGGAGEKLFF
TRBV7-6,-,CASSYSGGSTGANVLTF
TRBV4-2,-,CASSQEERANNEQFF
TRBV11-2,-,CASSLSPLGGEETQYF
TRBV18,-,CASSTRASNKYNEQFF
TRBV12-3/TRBV12-4,-,CASSADRATEAFF
TRBV5-1,-,CASSTKRGGRETQYF
TRBV18,-,CASSSNPPGQPQHF
TRBV5-6,-,CASSLDFEVETQYF
TRBV4-3,-,CASSQESGQGAGYTF
TRBV6-6,-,CATSQDRLF
TRBV18,-,CASSSGSSRETQYF
TRBV28,-,CASSRTGYNEQFF
TRBV6-6,few,CASRGLGSGQPQHF
TRBV24-1,-,CATGQPSGGGPDTQYF
TRBV21-1,-,CASTALTGISNQPQHF